This T cell receptor (beta chain) was sequenced for a study of cytomegalovirus exposure and HLA in healthy donors. The CDR3 is 11 amino acids. V was pared by 5 bases and J by 8 bases, with 7 bases between. Per germline, CDR1 SGHVS and CDR2 FQNEAQ. PCR used 60 Vbeta primers and 13 Jbeta primers. Assay used: immunoSEQ multiplex PCR; TCRdb lists only in-frame clones, some missing. The table lists 140,000 to 150,000 clones, about 74% of them singletons. Points from the study as a whole: The study flagged some 170 TCR beta chains as cytomegalovirus-associated. A later analysis revealed that TCR association rates differed between HLA loci, peaking at DRB1 and bottoming out at HLA-C.

Regarding this clone: Its cognate antigen is unknown.

The sequenced sample consisted of PBMCs. The clonotype was recovered from a man aged 35 to 55 in good health and CMV-seropositive. The V gene is TRBV7-8, the J gene TRBJ2-1; D is uncertain. The CDR3 DNA sequence: TGTGCCAGCAGCGGCAGTGATGAGCAGTTCTTC. It yields the protein CASSGSDEQFF.